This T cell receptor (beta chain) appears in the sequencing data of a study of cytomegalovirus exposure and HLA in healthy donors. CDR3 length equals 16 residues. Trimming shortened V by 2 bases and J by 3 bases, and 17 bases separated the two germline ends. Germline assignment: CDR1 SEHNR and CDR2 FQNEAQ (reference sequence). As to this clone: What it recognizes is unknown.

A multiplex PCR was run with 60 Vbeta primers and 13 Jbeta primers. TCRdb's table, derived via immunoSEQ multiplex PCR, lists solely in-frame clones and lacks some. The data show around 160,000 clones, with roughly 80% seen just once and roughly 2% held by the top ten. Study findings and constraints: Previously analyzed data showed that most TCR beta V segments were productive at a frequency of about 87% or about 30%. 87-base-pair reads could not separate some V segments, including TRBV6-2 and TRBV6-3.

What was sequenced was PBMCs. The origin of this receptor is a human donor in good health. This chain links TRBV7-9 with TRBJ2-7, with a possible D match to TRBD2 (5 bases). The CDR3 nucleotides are TGTGCCAGCAGCTTATTTTCCGGCGGGCTCCTCTACGAGCAGTACTTC. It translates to CASSLFSGGLLYEQYF.